This is a list of T cell receptor beta chains from one sample in a study of T cells in Graves' hyperthyroidism and ophthalmopathy. A single record per CDR3 protein comes from TCRdb applying MiXCR to the multiplex PCR reads. The repertoire holds some 400,000 distinct CDR3 sequences, with 19% as singletons. The sequencing input was blood. These receptors all come from a woman younger than 30 with Graves' hyperthyroidism. Both conserved end residues are part of each CDR3. D genes are given only for firm matches. The listing skips clone size in some rows; elsewhere it reads once, few, many or a size class.

clone size,J gene,V gene,D gene,CDR3 DNA,CDR3 protein
.,TRBJ2-4,TRBV19,.,TGTGCCAGTACCCGTAGAATTTCTGGAAACATTCAGTACTTC,CASTRRISGNIQYF
many,TRBJ1-2,TRBV27,.,TGTGCCAGCAGTCTTTACCCGGGACACCCCCCAAATGGCTACACCTTC,CASSLYPGHPPNGYTF
.,TRBJ1-1,TRBV12-3/TRBV12-4,.,TGTGCCAGCAGCGTTACGGGGGGAGACACTGAAGCTTTCTTT,CASSVTGGDTEAFF
many,TRBJ1-5,TRBV10-3,TRBD1,TGTGCCATCAGTGAGGCCTACAGGGGGGAAACCAATCAGCCCCAGCATTTT,CAISEAYRGETNQPQHF
many,TRBJ2-7,TRBV5-1,TRBD2,TGCGCCAGCAGCTTAATTAGCGGGGAGTTCTACGAGCAGTACTTC,CASSLISGEFYEQYF
many,TRBJ1-2,TRBV24-1,.,TGTGCCACCATGGATCCGGGATCGGGTGGCTACACCTTC,CATMDPGSGGYTF
many,TRBJ2-7,TRBV6-5,TRBD2,TGTGCCAGCAGTTACTCAGCGGGGAGAGAAGCCCCATACGAGCAGTACTTC,CASSYSAGREAPYEQYF
many,TRBJ1-2,TRBV24-1,TRBD1,TGTGCCACCAGTGACAAAGGACAGGGAGGCGATGGCTACACCTTC,CATSDKGQGGDGYTF
.,TRBJ1-2,TRBV12-3/TRBV12-4,TRBD1,TGTGCCAGCACCGAGGGGACAGAAATTAACTATGGCTACACCTTC,CASTEGTEINYGYTF
many,TRBJ1-1,TRBV10-3,.,TGTGCCATCAGTGTAGGCAGAGACAGTGAAGCTTTCTTT,CAISVGRDSEAFF
.,TRBJ1-5,TRBV12-3/TRBV12-4,.,TGTGCCAGCACCACACGATTCGAAGAGCCCCAGCATTTT,CASTTRFEEPQHF
many,TRBJ1-1,TRBV4-1,.,TGCGCCAGCAGCCAAAAATTCCAGGGACCGAACACTGAAGCTTTCTTT,CASSQKFQGPNTEAFF
.,TRBJ1-5,TRBV6-4,.,TGTGCCAGCAGTCAGGGTAGCAATCGGCCCCAGCATTTT,CASSQGSNRPQHF
.,TRBJ1-2,TRBV12-3/TRBV12-4,.,TGTGCCAGCATAGCAGGGCCTTTAAACTATGGCTACACCTTC,CASIAGPLNYGYTF
many,TRBJ2-2,TRBV20-1,.,TGCAGTGCTAGAGATCTAGGGGGAATGAACACCGGGGAGCTGTTTTTT,CSARDLGGMNTGELFF
many,TRBJ1-1,TRBV5-1,.,TGCGCCAGCAGCTTGGCCCGCCAGACCCGCTTGAACACTGAAGCTTTCTTT,CASSLARQTRLNTEAFF
.,TRBJ1-1,TRBV6-2/TRBV6-3,.,TGTGCCAGCAGTTACATTCCCAGCGTAGGAGCTTTCTTT,CASSYIPSVGAFF
many,TRBJ1-5,TRBV6-5,.,TGTGCCAGCAGTTCAGCTCGGACGGGACGGAATCAGCCCCAGCATTTT,CASSSARTGRNQPQHF
.,TRBJ1-5,TRBV19,.,TGTGCCAGTAGTGGGCGAAAAGGACCCAGCAATCAGCCCCAGCATTTT,CASSGRKGPSNQPQHF
many,TRBJ2-2,TRBV2,TRBD2,TGTGCCAGCAGACGCACTAGCGGGGGGGCCGGGGAGCTGTTTTTT,CASRRTSGGAGELFF
many,TRBJ2-3,TRBV2,TRBD2,TGTGCCAGCAGTATTTATGCGGGGGGGACAGATACGCAGTATTTT,CASSIYAGGTDTQYF
.,TRBJ1-1,TRBV12-3/TRBV12-4,TRBD1,TGTGCCAGCAGACTACAGGGGGCGTCGGGAACTGAAGCTTTCTTT,CASRLQGASGTEAFF
many,TRBJ2-5,TRBV20-1,TRBD2,TGCAGTGCTAGAGATCGACTAGCGGGGGGCTTTCGGGAGACCCAGTACTTC,CSARDRLAGGFRETQYF
many,TRBJ2-7,TRBV6-4,TRBD2,TGTGCCAGCAGTAGGACTAGCGGGGTCCGGGCATTCGACTACGAGCAGTACTTC,CASSRTSGVRAFDYEQYF
many,TRBJ1-1,TRBV20-1,.,TGCAGTGCTAGAGCCAGGAGGGCGAACACTGAAGCTTTCTTT,CSARARRANTEAFF
many,TRBJ1-1,TRBV5-1,.,TGCGCCAGCAGCTTGGTTCGAGGAGGAAACACTGAAGCTTTCTTT,CASSLVRGGNTEAFF
many,TRBJ1-3,TRBV11-2,.,TGTGCCAGCAGCTTAGGGGGACTCCGGGACGGTGGAAACACCATATATTTT,CASSLGGLRDGGNTIYF
.,TRBJ1-1,TRBV4-1,.,TGCGCCAGCAGCCAAGATGTGGGACTCTATGAAAACACTGAAGCTTTCTTT,CASSQDVGLYENTEAFF
many,TRBJ2-7,TRBV6-1,TRBD2,TGTGCCAGCAGTGGACTAGCGGGGGGGTTCTACGAGCAGTACTTC,CASSGLAGGFYEQYF
many,TRBJ1-4,TRBV6-1,.,TGTGCCAGCAGTGAATCCATCGCAACTAATGAAAAACTGTTTTTT,CASSESIATNEKLFF
many,TRBJ1-2,TRBV12-3/TRBV12-4,TRBD1,TGTGCCAGCAGTTTAGCGGCAGGGGGTTCTCTTGGCTACACCTTC,CASSLAAGGSLGYTF
.,TRBJ1-2,TRBV28,.,TGTGCCAGCAGCCCTAGGGTTGACAACTATGGCTACACCTTC,CASSPRVDNYGYTF
.,TRBJ1-1,TRBV15,.,TGTGCCACCAGCAGAGATAGAGGTTTGGGCACTGAAGCTTTCTTT,CATSRDRGLGTEAFF
few,TRBJ1-4,TRBV2,TRBD1,TGTGCCAGCAATAAAGGGGCAGGGGGTGAAAAACTGTTTTTT,CASNKGAGGEKLFF
many,TRBJ2-5,TRBV7-8,.,TGTGCCAGCAGCGGTAGGACATTTCAAGAGACCCAGTACTTC,CASSGRTFQETQYF
many,TRBJ2-7,TRBV20-1,.,TGCAGTGCTAGAGAGGGAGGTTCGGGGCGTGAGCAGTACTTC,CSAREGGSGREQYF
.,TRBJ2-6,TRBV4-1,.,TGCGCCAGCAGCCAATTTACAGGGTCGGGGGCCAACGTCCTGACTTTC,CASSQFTGSGANVLTF
many,TRBJ1-1,TRBV13,.,TGTGCCAGCAGCTTAGGCTTCGGGGGAACTGAAGCTTTCTTT,CASSLGFGGTEAFF
few,TRBJ2-7,TRBV6-1,TRBD1,TGTGCCAGCGAAAAGTTGGGGACAGGGTCCTACGAGCAGTACTTC,CASEKLGTGSYEQYF
many,TRBJ2-4,TRBV4-1,.,TGCGCCAGCAGCACCCGGTCAGGCGGGGGCAGAGGAAACATTCAGTACTTC,CASSTRSGGGRGNIQYF
many,TRBJ1-2,TRBV24-1,.,TGTGCCACCAGTGATCCACGGGCCGCTAACTATGGCTACACCTTC,CATSDPRAANYGYTF
few,TRBJ2-1,TRBV3-1,.,TGTGCCAGCAGCCCAGGTGAAAGGGGCAATGAGCAGTTCTTC,CASSPGERGNEQFF
once,TRBJ2-7,TRBV7-2,.,TGTGCCAGCAGCTTAGGCCTAACCGAGCAGTACTTC,CASSLGLTEQYF
many,TRBJ2-7,TRBV6-1,.,TGTGCCAGCACCCCGAACGGCTACGAGCAGTACTTC,CASTPNGYEQYF
many,TRBJ1-5,TRBV28,.,TGTGCCACCGAATTACCAGGGGATTATAGCAATCAGCCCCAGCATTTT,CATELPGDYSNQPQHF
.,TRBJ1-1,TRBV6-5,.,TGTGCCAGCAGTTATGACGCCAACACTGAAGCTTTCTTT,CASSYDANTEAFF
many,TRBJ2-2,TRBV29-1,.,TGCAGCACTACAACAGGGAGGACCGGGGAGCTGTTTTTT,CSTTTGRTGELFF
many,TRBJ1-2,TRBV6-5,.,TGTGCCAGCAGTTACTCGGGCACCAGGCCCTATGGCTACACCTTC,CASSYSGTRPYGYTF
.,TRBJ1-1,TRBV6-1,.,TGTGCCAGCCCGAGGCAGGCGGACACTGAAGCTTTCTTT,CASPRQADTEAFF
.,TRBJ2-1,TRBV7-2,.,TGTGCCAGCGAGATCGAGGGGAATGAGCAGTTCTTC,CASEIEGNEQFF
.,TRBJ2-7,TRBV5-1,.,TGCGCCAGCAGCTTGGGGCGGGGGACATACACCTACGAGCAGTACTTC,CASSLGRGTYTYEQYF